Each of the 26 T cell receptor beta chains below was sequenced from the same sample in a study of T cell responses to AZD1222 COVID-19 vaccine. Here immunoSEQ multiplex PCR was the method, and the copy in TCRdb shows in-frame clones only, minus some. The table records approximately 180,000 clones, 70% to 90% of them present only once. This specimen consisted of peripheral blood, obtained 28 days after the second dose of the MenACWY control vaccine. The receptors derive from an adult who received the MenACWY meningococcal vaccine as a control.

The chain links TRBV28 to TRBJ1-3, with TRBD1 identical over 10 bases. CDR1 and CDR2 (germline): MDHEN, SYDVKM. V lost 4 bases and J lost 0; bases outside the gene matches: 6. The CDR3 runs to 17 residues. CDR3 protein: CASSSRQGAISGNTIYF. CDR3 DNA sequence: TGTGCCAGCAGTTCACGACAGGGGGCCATCTCTGGAAACACCATATATTTT.

V gene TRBV6-5 combines with J gene TRBJ2-2; D call uncertain. V lost 6 bases, J lost 3 bases, and 5 bases lay in between. Germline V gene lookup returns CDR1 MNHEY and CDR2 SVGAGI. CDR3 size: 12 residues. The CDR3 spells CASRLYTGELFF. The CDR3 bases are TGTGCCAGCAGGCTGTACACCGGGGAGCTGTTTTTT.

V gene TRBV28 combines with J gene TRBJ1-5, with D maybe TRBD1 (5 bases). The germline CDR1 and CDR2 sequences are MDHEN and SYDVKM. This CDR3 is built from 16 residues. The V and J ends lost 4 bases and 7 bases respectively, with 20 bases between them. The chain's CDR3 is CASSWAGTAPEQPQHF. The DNA for the CDR3 is TGTGCCAGCAGTTGGGCCGGGACCGCTCCGGAACAGCCCCAGCATTTT.

V and J are TRBV28 and TRBJ1-1; no clear D gene. The germline V and J ends were trimmed by 4 bases and 0 bases, with 6 bases remaining between them. There are 13 residues in the CDR3. Per the germline V gene, CDR1 is MDHEN and CDR2 is SYDVKM. DNA of the CDR3: TGTGCCAGCAGTTCAGGAGTGAACACTGAAGCTTTCTTT. Translating it yields CASSSGVNTEAFF.

The table lists this clone with a count of one. CDR3 sequence: CASSRGHRGEKLFF. The CDR3 DNA follows: TGTGCCAGCAGCCGGGGACATCGAGGTGAAAAACTGTTTTTT. J is TRBJ1-4 and V is TRBV11-2, with D maybe TRBD1 (6 bases). The CDR3 runs to 14 residues. Germline CDR1 reads SGHAT; CDR2 reads FQNNGV. The V end was cut by 5 bases, the J end by 7 bases, with 14 bases between.

This clone appeared a single time. This rearrangement joins TRBV27 to TRBJ1-4; D is possibly TRBD1 (5 bases). Germline V gives CDR1 MNHEY, CDR2 SMNVEV (reference sequence). The CDR3 is 14 amino acids. Trimming cost V 5 bases and J 5 bases, with 12 bases left between them. CDR3 sequence reads: CASSPRDGNEKLFF. CDR3 DNA sequence: TGTGCCAGCAGTCCCCGGGACGGGAATGAAAAACTGTTTTTT.

V and J are TRBV24-1 and TRBJ2-5; 7 positions match TRBD1. Germline V CDR1 and CDR2: KGHDR, SFDVKD. V dropped 4 bases and J dropped 4; count of bases not matched to a gene: 11. The CDR3 totals 16 residues. CDR3 DNA: TGTGCCACCAGTGACCTTATACAGGGGAGTGGAGAGACCCAGTACTTC. This codes for CATSDLIQGSGETQYF.

The chain has TRBV6-2 or TRBV6-3 and TRBJ2-7; a possible D gene is TRBD1 (6 bases). Per germline, CDR1 MNHEY and CDR2 SVGEGT. There are 14 residues in the CDR3. The V and J ends lost 6 bases and 2 bases respectively, with 14 bases between them. CDR3 nucleotides: TGTGCCAGCAGCCCACGGACAGCTACCTACGAGCAGTACTTC. Translation: CASSPRTATYEQYF.

DNA for the CDR3: TGTGCCGGGACAGGGTGCTACGAGCAGTACTTC. This sequence encodes CAGTGCYEQYF. The chain joins TRBV19 to TRBJ2-7; TRBD1 matches at 9 bases. The V gene's germline CDR1 is LNHDA and CDR2 SQIVND (reference sequence). The CDR3 length is 11 residues. J gave up 3 bases and V 11 bases, and 2 bases lay outside the gene matches.

The J gene is TRBJ1-1, the V gene TRBV30, with D maybe TRBD1 (6 bases). V lost 5 bases, J lost 1 base, and 14 bases lay in between. CDR3 length equals 14 residues. From germline, CDR1 is GTSNPN and CDR2 SVGIG (reference sequence). The CDR3 nucleotides read TGTGCCTGGGGTTCCCTCAGGGGGAACACTGAAGCTTTCTTT. This translates into CAWGSLRGNTEAFF.

The chain combines TRBV2 with TRBJ2-2; D could derive from TRBD1 or TRBD2 (5 bases each). CDR3 size: 15 residues. Germline-derived CDR1 and CDR2 are SNHLY and FYNNEI. Trimming stripped 5 bases from V and 5 bases from J, with 15 bases between. This chain's CDR3 is CASSRDALRTGELFF. CDR3 bases: TGTGCCAGCAGTAGGGACGCCCTACGGACCGGGGAGCTGTTTTTT.

The chain is built from TRBV14 and TRBJ2-3; 7 bases map to TRBD2. This CDR3 has 21 amino acids. The V segment lost 2 bases and the J segment 0 bases; nucleotides outside the gene matches: 20. The V gene's germline CDR1 is SGHDN and CDR2 FVKESK. This chain's CDR3 is CASSQLLFAGVFNNSTDTQYF. The CDR3 DNA reads TGTGCCAGCAGCCAATTGCTGTTCGCGGGAGTGTTCAACAATAGCACAGATACGCAGTATTTT.

V gene TRBV9 combines with J gene TRBJ2-3; 8 bases agree with TRBD2. Trimming at V came to 0 bases and at J to 4 bases, leaving 4 bases not matched to a gene. The CDR3 runs 15 residues. The germline V gene encodes CDR1 SGDLS and CDR2 YYNGEE. The CDR3 here is CASSVDGRAADTQYF. The DNA of the CDR3 is TGTGCCAGCAGCGTAGACGGGAGGGCCGCAGATACGCAGTATTTT.

The V and J genes are TRBV28 and TRBJ1-2, with 10 nucleotides matching TRBD1. The J segment lost 2 bases and the V segment lost 10 bases, leaving 10 bases of the junction unmatched. Per the germline V gene, CDR1 is MDHEN and CDR2 is SYDVKM. The CDR3 is made up of 15 amino acids. The CDR3 is CATWDRGGGNYGYTF. Written as DNA, the CDR3 is TGTGCCACCTGGGACAGGGGAGGAGGGAACTATGGCTACACCTTC.

This chain links TRBV18 with TRBJ2-3; unclear D gene. V lost 3 bases and J lost 2, with 9 bases in between. This CDR3 contains 14 residues. Germline V gene data show CDR1 as KGHSH and CDR2 as LQKENI. CDR3 loop: CASSPVHNTDTQYF. CDR3 DNA sequence: TGTGCCAGCTCACCGGTGCACAACACAGATACGCAGTATTTT.

The chain couples TRBV7-8 to TRBJ2-1; TRBD1 or TRBD2 may be the D gene (5 bases each). The V end lost 6 bases, the J end lost 8 bases, and 17 bases lay between the germline ends. Per the germline V gene, CDR1 is SGHVS and CDR2 is FQNEAQ. The CDR3 runs to 14 residues. The CDR3, as DNA: TGTGCCAGCAGTCGCCTCGCCATGGGGGATGAGCAGTTCTTC. This sequence encodes CASSRLAMGDEQFF.

The chain couples TRBV20-1 to TRBJ2-2, with unresolved D. The germline gives CDR1 DFQATT, CDR2 SNEGSKA (reference sequence). CDR3 length equals 12 residues. V was clipped by 6 bases and J by 4 bases, with 9 bases between them. The CDR3 is CSASRGTGELFF. Written as DNA, the CDR3 is TGCAGTGCCAGTCGTGGCACCGGGGAGCTGTTTTTT.

This CDR3 reads CASSADSLGPYSNQPQHF. CDR3 DNA: TGTGCCAGTAGTGCGGACAGTCTCGGGCCTTATAGCAATCAGCCCCAGCATTTT. The gene calls are TRBV19 and TRBJ1-5; D is possibly TRBD1 (6 bases). The germline CDR1 and CDR2 sequences are LNHDA and SQIVND (reference sequence). This CDR3 has 18 residues. Deletions cut 5 bases from V and 0 bases from J, with 20 bases between. Full variable domain (remainder filled in from reference TRBV19 and TRBJ1-5): DGGITQSPKYLFRKEGQNVTLSCEQNLNHDAMYWYRQDPGQGLRLIYYSQIVNDFQKGDIAEGYSVSREKKESFPLTVTSAQKNPTAFYLCASSADSLGPYSNQPQHFGDGTRLSIL.

This chain connects TRBV3-1 (or the pseudogene TRBV3-2) to TRBJ2-7, with D unclear. This CDR3 comprises 11 residues. V lost 8 bases, J lost 3 bases, and 8 bases lay in between. Germline V gives CDR1 LGHDT, CDR2 YNNKEL (reference sequence). The chain's CDR3 is CASAENYEQYF. Here the CDR3 DNA reads TGTGCCAGCGCCGAGAACTACGAGCAGTACTTC.

V gene TRBV5-1 combines with J gene TRBJ2-2, with 8 bases lining up with TRBD1. Germline CDR1 and CDR2: SGHRS and YFSETQ. J lost 2 bases, V lost 4 bases, and 7 bases had no gene match. The CDR3 spans 16 residues. DNA for the CDR3: TGCGCCAGCAGCCTGACGACAGGGGCAAACACCGGGGAGCTGTTTTTT. This sequence encodes CASSLTTGANTGELFF.

The chain joins TRBV28 to TRBJ2-2; D possibly uses TRBD1 or TRBD2 (5 bases each). Trimming took off 8 bases at V and 1 base at J, with 14 bases between the two ends. Germline loops: CDR1 MDHEN, CDR2 SYDVKM. This CDR3 spans 15 amino acids. The CDR3 is CASQGPTMNTGELFF. The CDR3 nucleotides are TGTGCCAGCCAGGGACCGACAATGAACACCGGGGAGCTGTTTTTT.

The J gene is TRBJ1-5, the V gene TRBV6-4, with D unresolved. CDR1 and CDR2 from the germline V gene are MRHNA and SNTAGT. Trimming stripped 0 bases from V and 7 bases from J, with 10 bases between. The CDR3 has 14 residues. The CDR3, as DNA: TGTGCCAGCAGTGACTCCGGGGTAGGCCAGCCCCAGCATTTT. Translating it yields CASSDSGVGQPQHF.

The chain has TRBV5-4 and TRBJ2-1; 11 bases fit TRBD2. The V gene end was trimmed by 2 bases and the J gene end by 5 bases; junction bases not matched to a gene: 3. There are 15 residues in the CDR3. From germline, CDR1 is SGHNT and CDR2 YYREEE (reference sequence). CDR3 coding DNA: TGTGCCAGCAGCTTCGGGACTAGCGGAGACAATGAGCAGTTCTTC. Translated: CASSFGTSGDNEQFF.

This clone showed up just once. J is TRBJ2-5 and V is TRBV6-2 or TRBV6-3; 12 nucleotides line up with TRBD2. V lost 0 bases to trimming and J lost 0 bases; unmatched junction nucleotides: 14. There are 21 residues in the CDR3. Germline V gene data show CDR1 as MNHEY and CDR2 as SVGEGT. DNA for the CDR3: TGTGCCAGCAGTTACTCAATACCCCCTACACTAGCGGGAGGAGACCAAGAGACCCAGTACTTC. Encoded protein: CASSYSIPPTLAGGDQETQYF.

In its sample, this clone was seen once. The chain joins TRBV28 to TRBJ2-7; TRBD1 matches 7 bases. V lost 8 bases and J lost 0; bases outside the gene matches: 10. The CDR3 length is 15 residues. The germline V gene has CDR1 MDHEN and CDR2 SYDVKM. In DNA form, the CDR3 reads TGTGCCAGCGGCCTTGAGGGGGCCTACTCCTACGAGCAGTACTTC. Amino acid sequence: CASGLEGAYSYEQYF.

The chain is built from TRBV5-1 and TRBJ2-1; 11 bases match TRBD2. This CDR3 region has 15 residues. V was pared by 1 base and J by 3 bases, with 0 bases of the junction left unmatched. Germline V gene data show CDR1 as SGHRS and CDR2 as YFSETQ. The CDR3 DNA reads as TGCGCCAGCAGCTTGACTAGCGGGAGCTACAATGAGCAGTTCTTC. Translation gives CASSLTSGSYNEQFF.